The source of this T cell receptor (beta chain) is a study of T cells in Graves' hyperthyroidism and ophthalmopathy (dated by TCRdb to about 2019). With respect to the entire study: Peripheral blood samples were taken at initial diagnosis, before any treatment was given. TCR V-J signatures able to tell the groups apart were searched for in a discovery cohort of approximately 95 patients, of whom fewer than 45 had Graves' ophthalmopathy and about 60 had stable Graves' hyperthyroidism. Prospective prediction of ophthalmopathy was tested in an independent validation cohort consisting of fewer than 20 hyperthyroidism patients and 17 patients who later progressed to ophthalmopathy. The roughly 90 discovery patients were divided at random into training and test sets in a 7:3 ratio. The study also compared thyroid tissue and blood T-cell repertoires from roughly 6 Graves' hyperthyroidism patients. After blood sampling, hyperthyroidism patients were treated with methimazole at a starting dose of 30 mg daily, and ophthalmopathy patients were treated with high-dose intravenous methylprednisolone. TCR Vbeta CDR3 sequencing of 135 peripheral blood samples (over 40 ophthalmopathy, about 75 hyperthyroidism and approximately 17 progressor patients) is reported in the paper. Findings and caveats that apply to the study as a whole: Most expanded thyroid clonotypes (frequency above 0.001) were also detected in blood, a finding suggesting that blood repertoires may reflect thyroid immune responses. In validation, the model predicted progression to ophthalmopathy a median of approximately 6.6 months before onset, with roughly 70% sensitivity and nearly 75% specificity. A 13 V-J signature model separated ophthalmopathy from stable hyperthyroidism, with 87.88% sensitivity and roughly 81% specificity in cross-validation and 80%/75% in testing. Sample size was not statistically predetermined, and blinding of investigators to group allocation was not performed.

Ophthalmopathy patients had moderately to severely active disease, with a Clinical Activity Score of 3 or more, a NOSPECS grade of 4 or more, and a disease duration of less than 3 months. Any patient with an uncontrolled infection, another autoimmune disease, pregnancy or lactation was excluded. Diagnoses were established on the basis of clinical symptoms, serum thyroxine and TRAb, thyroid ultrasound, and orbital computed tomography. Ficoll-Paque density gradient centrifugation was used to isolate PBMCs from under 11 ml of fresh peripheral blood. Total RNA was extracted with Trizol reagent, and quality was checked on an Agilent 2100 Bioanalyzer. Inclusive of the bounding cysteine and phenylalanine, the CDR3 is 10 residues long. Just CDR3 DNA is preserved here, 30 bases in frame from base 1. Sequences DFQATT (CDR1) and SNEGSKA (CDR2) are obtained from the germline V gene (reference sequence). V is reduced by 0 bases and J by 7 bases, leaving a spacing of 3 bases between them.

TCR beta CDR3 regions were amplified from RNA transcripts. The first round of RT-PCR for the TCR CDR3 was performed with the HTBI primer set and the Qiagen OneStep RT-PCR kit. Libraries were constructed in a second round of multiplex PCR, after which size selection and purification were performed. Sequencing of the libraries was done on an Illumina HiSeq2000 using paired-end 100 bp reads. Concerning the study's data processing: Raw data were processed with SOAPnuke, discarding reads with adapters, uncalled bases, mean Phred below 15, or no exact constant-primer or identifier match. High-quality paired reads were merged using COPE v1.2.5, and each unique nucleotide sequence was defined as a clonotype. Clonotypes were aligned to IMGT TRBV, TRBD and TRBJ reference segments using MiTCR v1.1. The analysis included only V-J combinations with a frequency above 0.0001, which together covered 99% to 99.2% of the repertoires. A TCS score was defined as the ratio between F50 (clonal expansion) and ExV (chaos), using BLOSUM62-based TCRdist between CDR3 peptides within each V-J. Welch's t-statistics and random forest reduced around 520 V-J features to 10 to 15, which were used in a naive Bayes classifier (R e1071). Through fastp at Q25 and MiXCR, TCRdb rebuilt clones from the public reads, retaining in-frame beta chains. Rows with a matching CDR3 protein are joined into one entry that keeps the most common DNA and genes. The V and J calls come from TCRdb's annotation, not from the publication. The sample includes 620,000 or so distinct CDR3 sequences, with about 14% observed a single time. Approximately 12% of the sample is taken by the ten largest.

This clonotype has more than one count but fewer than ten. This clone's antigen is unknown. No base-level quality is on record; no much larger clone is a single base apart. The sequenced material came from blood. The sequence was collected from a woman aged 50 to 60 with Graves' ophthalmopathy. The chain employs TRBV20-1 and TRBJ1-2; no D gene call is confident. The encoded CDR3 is CSAREVGYTF. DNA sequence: TGCAGTGCTAGAGAGGTTGGCTACACCTTC.